This record concerns one TCR beta chain sequence. These data come from a study of cytomegalovirus exposure and HLA in healthy donors. Clones were sequenced by immunoSEQ multiplex PCR, and TCRdb holds only the in-frame ones, with some missing. The data show approximately 82,000 clones, with about 95% seen just once and 0.55% to 0.75% held by the top ten. Trimming removed 6 bases from V and 12 bases from J, with 30 bases in between. The CDR3 totals 17 residues. Germline V lookup: CDR1 SGHRS, CDR2 YFSETQ. The source material was PBMCs. The sequence came from a woman aged 18-30 years in good health and CMV-seronegative. J is TRBJ1-4 and V is TRBV5-1; D may be TRBD1 (6 bases). The CDR3: CASTQAPRDKQLGELFF. The CDR3 DNA sequence: TGCGCCAGCACCCAAGCCCCCCGGGACAAACAATTAGGGGAACTGTTTTTT.